This T cell receptor (beta chain) stems from a study of shared clonotypes between healthy human individuals. In germline, CDR1 is SGHTS, CDR2 YDEGEE. CDR3 length equals 15 residues. V was shortened by 0 bases and J by 3 bases, with 13 bases between the two germline ends. In the case of this clone: Its specificity is not known.

Clones were sequenced by immunoSEQ multiplex PCR, and TCRdb holds only the in-frame ones, with some missing. The sample comprises under 2.5 million clones, around 93% of which are singletons, and 0.3% to 0.4% rests with the top ten. Overall study findings and caveats: Of the naive CD4 clonotypes, around 4.8% were shared across a handful of donors.

The J gene is TRBJ2-7, the V gene TRBV5-8; TRBD1 is a possible D gene (5 bases). The clonotype was recovered from a man younger than 30 in good health. Some clones in this sample may be carry-over from other donors' samples. The sequenced sample was naive CD4+ T cells from PBMCs. Noted subset: CD45RA+ positively selected. CDR3 DNA: TGTGCCAGCAGCTTGGCCCAGGGTTACAGCTACGAGCAGTACTTC. Its protein is CASSLAQGYSYEQYF.